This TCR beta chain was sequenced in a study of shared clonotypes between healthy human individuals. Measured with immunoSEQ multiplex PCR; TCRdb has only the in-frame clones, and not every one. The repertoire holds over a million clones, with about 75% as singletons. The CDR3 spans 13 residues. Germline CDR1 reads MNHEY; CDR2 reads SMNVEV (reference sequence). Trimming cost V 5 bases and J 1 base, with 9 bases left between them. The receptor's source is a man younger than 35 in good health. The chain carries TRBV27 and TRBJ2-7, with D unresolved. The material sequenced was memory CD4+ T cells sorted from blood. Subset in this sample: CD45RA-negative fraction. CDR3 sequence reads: CASSPRPSYEQYF. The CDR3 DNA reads TGTGCCAGCAGTCCCCGCCCATCCTACGAGCAGTACTTC.